This T cell receptor (beta chain) was sequenced during a study of blood T cell repertoires in COVID-19. This CDR3 is built from 16 residues. Germline V gene data show CDR1 as SGHNT and CDR2 as YYREEE (reference sequence). J gave up 6 bases and V 0 bases, and 9 bases lay outside the gene matches. TCRdb's table, derived via immunoSEQ multiplex PCR, lists solely in-frame clones and lacks some. The sample has about 98,000 clones, approximately 80% seen once; the top ten hold approximately 10%. The chain employs TRBV5-4 and TRBJ2-7; 10 bases fit TRBD1. The sample taken for sequencing was peripheral blood. The TCR comes from an older man with active or convalescent COVID-19. The chain's CDR3 is CASSLGMGQGYGEQYF. DNA for the CDR3: TGTGCCAGCAGCTTGGGCATGGGACAGGGGTACGGCGAGCAGTACTTC.